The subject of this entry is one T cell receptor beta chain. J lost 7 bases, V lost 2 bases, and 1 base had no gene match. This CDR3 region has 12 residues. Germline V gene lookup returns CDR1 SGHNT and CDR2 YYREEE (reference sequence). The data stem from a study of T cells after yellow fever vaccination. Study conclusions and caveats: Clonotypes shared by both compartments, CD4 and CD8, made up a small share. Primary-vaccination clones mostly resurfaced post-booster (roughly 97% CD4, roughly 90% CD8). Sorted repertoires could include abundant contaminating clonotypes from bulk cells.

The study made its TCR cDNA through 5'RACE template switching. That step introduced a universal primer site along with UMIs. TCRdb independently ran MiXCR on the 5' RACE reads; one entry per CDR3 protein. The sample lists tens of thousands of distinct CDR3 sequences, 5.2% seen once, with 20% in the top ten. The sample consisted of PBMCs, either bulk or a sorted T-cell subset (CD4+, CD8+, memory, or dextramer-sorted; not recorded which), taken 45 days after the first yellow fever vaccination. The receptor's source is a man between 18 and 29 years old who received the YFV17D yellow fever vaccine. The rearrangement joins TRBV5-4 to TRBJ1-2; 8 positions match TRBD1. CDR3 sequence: CASSFDRGGYTF. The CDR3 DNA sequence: TGTGCCAGCAGCTTTGACAGGGGTGGCTACACCTTC.